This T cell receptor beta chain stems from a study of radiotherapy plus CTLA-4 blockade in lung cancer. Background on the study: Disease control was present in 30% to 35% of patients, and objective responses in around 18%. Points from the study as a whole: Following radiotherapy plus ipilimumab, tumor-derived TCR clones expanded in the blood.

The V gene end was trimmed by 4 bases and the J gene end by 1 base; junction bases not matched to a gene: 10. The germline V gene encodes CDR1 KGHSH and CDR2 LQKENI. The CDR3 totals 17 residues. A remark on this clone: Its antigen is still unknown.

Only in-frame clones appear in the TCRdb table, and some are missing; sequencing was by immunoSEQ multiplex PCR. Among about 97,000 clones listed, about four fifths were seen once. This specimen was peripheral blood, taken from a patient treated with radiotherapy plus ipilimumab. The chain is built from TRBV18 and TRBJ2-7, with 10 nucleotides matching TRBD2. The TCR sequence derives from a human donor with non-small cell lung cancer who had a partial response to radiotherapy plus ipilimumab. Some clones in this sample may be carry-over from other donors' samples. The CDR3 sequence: CASSLRTSGRDSYEQYF. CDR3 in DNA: TGTGCCAGCTCACTACGAACCAGCGGGAGGGATTCCTACGAGCAGTACTTC.